These 28 T cell receptor beta chains were all obtained from the same sample, sequenced in a study of blood T cell repertoires in COVID-19. Sequencing used immunoSEQ multiplex PCR; TCRdb keeps in-frame clones, though not all of them. The repertoire has around 200,000 clones, about 86% of them found once; the top ten carry roughly 4.9%. The specimen sequenced was PBMCs or T cells enriched from blood (not recorded which). All receptors come from a woman younger than 45 who had been exposed to COVID-19.

This clone was detected only once. The rearrangement uses TRBV5-1 and TRBJ2-7, with D perhaps TRBD1 (5 bases). The germline V gene has CDR1 SGHRS and CDR2 YFSETQ. The CDR3 is 14 amino acids. V dropped 0 bases and J dropped 6 bases, with 13 bases sitting between them. CDR3 bases: TGCGCCAGCAGCTTGGCGGCAGGGTTGGGCGAGCAGTACTTC. Translating gives CASSLAAGLGEQYF.

The table lists this clone with a count of one. This rearrangement joins TRBV3-1 (or the pseudogene TRBV3-2) to TRBJ1-1; D not resolved. The germline CDR1 and CDR2 sequences are LGHDT and YNNKEL (reference sequence). The length of the CDR3 is 13 residues. V lost 3 bases, J lost 1 base, and 6 bases lay in between. CDR3 loop: CASSHGRNTEAFF. In DNA form, the CDR3 reads TGTGCCAGCAGCCACGGGAGGAACACTGAAGCTTTCTTT.

The V call is TRBV15, the J call TRBJ2-3, with D possibly being TRBD1 (6 bases). Trimming removed 0 bases at V and 1 base at J, with 14 bases between. Germline CDR1 reads LNHNV; CDR2 reads YYDKDF (reference sequence). This CDR3 spans 17 amino acids. The CDR3 loop reads CATSRDGPTGRTDTQYF. CDR3 coding DNA: TGTGCCACCAGCAGAGATGGGCCCACAGGGCGCACAGATACGCAGTATTTT.

The chain is built from TRBV10-2 and TRBJ2-1; 7 bases are a match to TRBD1. The length of the CDR3 is 13 residues. The V gene's germline CDR1 is WSHSY and CDR2 SAAADI. Trimming cost V 6 bases and J 5 bases; bases outside gene matches: 4. CDR3 amino acids: CASSRDRDNEQFF. The DNA of the CDR3 is TGCGCCAGCAGCCGGGACAGAGACAATGAGCAGTTCTTC.

This clone was counted a few times. The V call is TRBV4-1, the J call TRBJ1-4; maybe TRBD1 (6 bases). CDR3 length equals 19 residues. From germline, CDR1 is MGHRA and CDR2 YSYEKL. Between the trimmed V and J ends, which lost 6 bases and 1 base, there was a span of 24 bases. The DNA of the CDR3 is TGCGCCAGCAGACGCATCCCGGGGCACCTCAGGGGAACTAATGAAAAACTGTTTTTT. Its translation is CASRRIPGHLRGTNEKLFF.

V and J are TRBV30 and TRBJ1-3; D remains unclear. V was clipped by 3 bases and J by 4 bases, with 4 bases between them. Germline V gene lookup returns CDR1 GTSNPN and CDR2 SVGIG (reference sequence). This CDR3 is 11 amino acids long. The CDR3 DNA reads as TGTGCCTGGAGACTCGGAAACACCATATATTTT. Translation: CAWRLGNTIYF.

This clone showed up just once. This chain uses TRBV24-1 with TRBJ2-7, with a weak D call TRBD1 (6 bases). The CDR3 extends over 15 amino acids. Germline assignment: CDR1 KGHDR and CDR2 SFDVKD. V was clipped by 2 bases and J by 3 bases, with 13 bases between them. The CDR3 protein is CATSDSVGAGYEQYF. Written as DNA, the CDR3 is TGTGCCACCAGTGATTCTGTGGGGGCCGGCTACGAGCAGTACTTC.

This clone was picked up one time. V gene TRBV9 combines with J gene TRBJ2-7; 9 bases map to TRBD2. The length of the CDR3 is 17 residues. J lost 0 bases, V lost 0 bases, and 7 bases had no gene match. The germline V gene encodes CDR1 SGDLS and CDR2 YYNGEE. Here the CDR3 DNA reads TGTGCCAGCAGCGTAGGTAGCGGGGGTCTTAGCTCCTACGAGCAGTACTTC. It codes for CASSVGSGGLSSYEQYF.

The chain is built from TRBV6-5 and TRBJ1-2, with no clear D. Germline assignment: CDR1 MNHEY and CDR2 SVGAGI. The CDR3 is 12 amino acids. Trimming took off 6 bases at V and 2 bases at J, with 7 bases between the two ends. CDR3 protein: CASRLGNYGYTF. The CDR3 nucleotides read TGTGCCAGCAGACTAGGGAACTATGGCTACACCTTC.

There are a few counts of this clone. The chain is built from TRBV11-3 and TRBJ1-3, with 7 bases that match TRBD1. After removal of 1 base from V and 11 bases from J, the junction contained 14 bases not matched to a gene. The CDR3 spans 16 residues. CDR1 is SGHNT and CDR2 is YENEEA in the germline V gene. In DNA form, the CDR3 reads TGTGCCAGCAGCTTAGCCGGGACAGAACTGGTCCGGCCCATATATTTT. Translation: CASSLAGTELVRPIYF.

The rearrangement links TRBV9 to TRBJ2-3, with TRBD1 matching 7 bases. The V segment lost 4 bases and the J segment 3 bases; nucleotides outside the gene matches: 5. In germline, CDR1 is SGDLS, CDR2 YYNGEE. The CDR3 extends over 14 amino acids. CDR3 DNA sequence: TGTGCCAGCAGCATGACAGGGAAGACAGATACGCAGTATTTT. It specifies CASSMTGKTDTQYF.

The chain combines TRBV19 with TRBJ2-5; weak D call: TRBD1 (7 bases). With 4 bases removed from V and 5 bases from J, the gap between germline ends came to 11 bases. This CDR3 has 13 amino acids. Germline V gene sequence: CDR1 LNHDA, CDR2 SQIVND (reference sequence). The CDR3 region has the DNA TGTGCCAGTAGTAAACAGGGGAGGGAGACCCAGTACTTC. Protein: CASSKQGRETQYF.

The V and J genes are TRBV21-1 and TRBJ2-3; no check of the table's D call, TRBD2, against the DNA was made. TRBV21-1 is reported as a pseudogene. The CDR3 consists of 18 residues. CDR3 coding DNA: TGTGCCAGCAGCAGGGGACTAGCGGGGGGCCCAAGCACAGATACGCAGTATTTT. Amino acid sequence: CASSRGLAGGPSTDTQYF.

Concerning this clone itself: This CDR3 is also generated by other DNA sequences in the sample. The chain carries TRBV6-5 and TRBJ2-7; TRBD1 might be the D (6 bases). Trimming removed 0 bases at V and 3 bases at J, with 12 bases between. Germline values: CDR1 MNHEY, CDR2 SVGAGI. The CDR3 spans 15 residues. The CDR3 loop is CASSYSWGQGYEQYF. CDR3 coding DNA: TGTGCCAGCAGTTACTCGTGGGGGCAGGGCTACGAGCAGTACTTC.

The gene calls are TRBV25-1 and TRBJ1-2; no clear D. There are 16 residues in the CDR3. Germline V CDR1 and CDR2: MGHDK, SYGVNS. Deletions cut 2 bases from V and 4 bases from J, with 17 bases between. The CDR3 bases are TGTGCCAGCAGTGAAGTGGGTCGGGTAGGAGGCTATGGCTACACCTTC. It is translated as CASSEVGRVGGYGYTF.

CDR3 nucleotides: TGTGCCAGCAGTCGAAATCCCCCGGGGGGTGTCGGCGGTGGCTACACCTTC. Protein product: CASSRNPPGGVGGGYTF. This chain uses TRBV7-9 with TRBJ1-2; maybe TRBD1 (5 bases). The germline CDR1 and CDR2 sequences are SEHNR and FQNEAQ (reference sequence). This CDR3 is 17 amino acids long. The V end lost 6 bases, the J end lost 7 bases, and 27 bases lay between the germline ends.

The chain joins TRBV7-7 to TRBJ2-2; 11 nucleotides line up with TRBD1. J lost 3 bases, V lost 2 bases, and 8 bases had no gene match. Germline CDR1 SSHAT, CDR2 FNYEAQ (reference sequence). This CDR3 comprises 18 residues. CDR3 nucleotide sequence: TGTGCCAGCAGCTTATCCCCGGACAGGGGGCCGGACACCGGGGAGCTGTTTTTT. Translating it yields CASSLSPDRGPDTGELFF.

V and J are TRBV5-5 and TRBJ1-5; D not certain. Trimming took off 0 bases at V and 5 bases at J, with 12 bases between the two ends. The CDR3 length is 15 residues. CDR1 and CDR2 (germline): SGHKS, YYEKEE (reference sequence). In nucleotides, the CDR3 is TGTGCCAGCAGCTTGGGTGGGGAGGGATATCAGCCCCAGCATTTT. It encodes CASSLGGEGYQPQHF.

The chain links TRBV13 to TRBJ1-3; 7 bases are a match to TRBD1. The trim removed 5 bases at V and 2 bases at J, leaving 3 bases unmatched. The CDR3 consists of 14 residues. Germline V gene lookup returns CDR1 PRHDT and CDR2 FYEKMQ (reference sequence). The CDR3 nucleotides are TGTGCCAGCAGCAGACAGGGTACTGGAAACACCATATATTTT. Its translation: CASSRQGTGNTIYF.

The chain uses TRBV4-2 and TRBJ2-7; 8 bases match TRBD1. CDR1 is LGHNA, CDR2 YNFKEQ, per germline. The CDR3 spans 13 residues. V dropped 4 bases and J dropped 2; count of bases not matched to a gene: 1. CDR3 coding DNA: TGTGCCAGCAGCCCGGACAGGGCCTACGAGCAGTACTTC. Amino acid sequence: CASSPDRAYEQYF.

The V and J genes are TRBV27 and TRBJ1-6, with 7 bases aligning to TRBD1. Germline lookup yields CDR1 MNHEY and CDR2 SMNVEV (reference sequence). This CDR3 contains 18 residues. With 0 bases clipped from V and 5 bases from J, the junction kept 10 bases outside the gene matches. The CDR3 bases are TGTGCCAGCAGTTTATCTCGGGCAGGGGGAAGAAATAATTCACCCCTCCACTTT. Protein sequence: CASSLSRAGGRNNSPLHF.

The sample holds one count of this clone. The CDR3 spells CASSWGDYEQYF. The CDR3 DNA sequence: TGTGCCAGCAGTTGGGGAGATTACGAGCAGTACTTC. The rearrangement links TRBV2 to TRBJ2-7; the D gene is possibly TRBD2 (5 bases). The germline V gene encodes CDR1 SNHLY and CDR2 FYNNEI. The CDR3 spans 12 residues. V lost 5 bases to trimming and J lost 4 bases, with 9 bases between them.

This clone occurred once. This sequence joins TRBV7-3 and TRBJ1-1, with D maybe TRBD1 (6 bases). The germline gives CDR1 SGHTA, CDR2 FQGTGA. V lost 5 bases and J 0 bases, leaving 13 bases between the germline ends. The CDR3 totals 15 residues. CDR3 protein: CASSPQGAMNTEAFF. In DNA, the CDR3 is TGTGCCAGCAGCCCACAGGGCGCCATGAACACTGAAGCTTTCTTT.

This clone occurred a few times. The rearrangement joins TRBV24-1 to TRBJ2-3; 8 bases match TRBD1. Germline values: CDR1 KGHDR, CDR2 SFDVKD. V lost 3 bases to trimming and J lost 3 bases; unmatched junction nucleotides: 1. The CDR3 is 14 residues long. This CDR3 reads CATSDTGGTDTQYF. The CDR3 DNA reads as TGTGCCACCAGTGATACAGGGGGAACAGATACGCAGTATTTT.

The chain recombines TRBV29-1 with TRBJ2-7; D perhaps matches TRBD1 (6 bases). V lost 5 bases, J lost 3 bases, and 17 bases lay in between. The germline V gene has CDR1 SQVTM and CDR2 ANQGSEA. The CDR3 sequence is 14 residues long. This chain's CDR3 is CSVRGNLDNYEQYF. CDR3 bases: TGCAGCGTTAGGGGGAACCTCGATAACTACGAGCAGTACTTC.

This chain uses TRBV27 with TRBJ1-1; D remains ambiguous. Trimming pared 5 bases from V and 2 bases from J, leaving 15 bases between. Per the germline V gene, CDR1 is MNHEY and CDR2 is SMNVEV (reference sequence). This CDR3 has 15 amino acids. This CDR3 is CASSPPPRLNTEAFF. In DNA form, the CDR3 reads TGTGCCAGCAGTCCCCCCCCACGTCTAAACACTGAAGCTTTCTTT.

The CDR3 sequence: CASSLEGTSGASTDTQYF. The CDR3, as DNA: TGTGCCAGCAGCTTAGAAGGGACTAGCGGGGCTAGCACAGATACGCAGTATTTT. V usage is TRBV7-8 and J usage is TRBJ2-3; TRBD2 aligns across 13 bases. The CDR3 spans 18 residues. Trimming at V came to 1 base and at J to 0 bases, leaving 4 bases not matched to a gene. CDR1 SGHVS and CDR2 FQNEAQ come from the germline V gene.

The chain recombines TRBV10-2 with TRBJ2-7; 8 nucleotides align to TRBD1. CDR3 length equals 14 residues. V shed 2 bases, J shed 5 bases, and the junction held 5 bases outside the gene matches. Germline CDR1 reads WSHSY; CDR2 reads SAAADI. The DNA of the CDR3 is TGCGCCAGCAGTGAGGACAGGGGTTTCCACGAGCAGTACTTC. Its translation is CASSEDRGFHEQYF.